Shown below are 22 T cell receptor beta chains from a single sample sequenced in a study of CD8+ T cells in alopecia areata. The treatment was: oral pan-JAK inhibitor, 5-10 mg twice daily. Extracted RNA was reverse transcribed, and the resulting cDNA served as sequencing template. The data were produced by immunoSEQ multiplex PCR, yet TCRdb's version contains in-frame clones alone and is incomplete. The table records 190,000 or so clones, roughly three fifths of them present only once. Sequenced here: CD4+ T cells sorted from blood, sampled at week 4, from a patient treated with tofacitinib. The source is a human donor with alopecia areata.

This chain uses TRBV29-1 with TRBJ1-2; 9 nucleotides match TRBD1. Germline V gene lookup returns CDR1 SQVTM and CDR2 ANQGSEA. The CDR3 covers 12 residues. The CDR3 DNA reads TGCAGGGCCTGGGACAGGGCCTATGGCTACACCTTC. Translation gives CRAWDRAYGYTF.

This clone was seen only a few times. The V and J genes are TRBV30 and TRBJ1-1; D unclear. Between the trimmed V and J ends, which lost 1 base and 0 bases, there was a span of 9 bases. This CDR3 has 14 amino acids. CDR1 is GTSNPN and CDR2 is SVGIG in the germline V gene (reference sequence). For the CDR3, the DNA is TGTGCCTGGAGTGGATCACTTTTGAACACTGAAGCTTTCTTT. Protein product: CAWSGSLLNTEAFF.

This clone appeared a few times. V is TRBV19 and J is TRBJ1-1; D is perhaps TRBD1 (5 bases). Trimming removed 0 bases at V and 5 bases at J, with 10 bases between. CDR3 length: 14 residues. The germline CDR1 and CDR2 sequences are LNHDA and SQIVND (reference sequence). The CDR3 DNA sequence: TGTGCCAGTAGTATAGACAGGGAGAGGACTGAAGCTTTCTTT. The encoded protein is CASSIDRERTEAFF.

This chain links TRBV20-1 with TRBJ2-7; D unclear. Between the trimmed V and J ends, which lost 7 bases and 5 bases, there was a span of 12 bases. The CDR3 has 11 amino acids. From germline, CDR1 is DFQATT and CDR2 SNEGSKA (reference sequence). CDR3 sequence: CSGGQTDEQYF. CDR3 bases: TGCAGTGGGGGTCAGACGGACGAGCAGTACTTC.

V usage is TRBV2 and J usage is TRBJ1-1; D may be TRBD1 (6 bases). This CDR3 spans 16 amino acids. Germline values: CDR1 SNHLY, CDR2 FYNNEI. Trimming shortened V by 4 bases and J by 1 base, and 16 bases separated the two germline ends. The CDR3: CASSGRSGGANTEAFF. The DNA of the CDR3 is TGTGCCAGCAGTGGTAGGTCGGGGGGCGCGAACACTGAAGCTTTCTTT.

The J gene is TRBJ1-1, the V gene TRBV4-3; no clear D gene. The ends were cut back, 1 base at V and 1 base at J, with 22 bases in the middle. The CDR3 length is 19 residues. Germline V CDR1 and CDR2: LGHNA, YSLEER. The chain's CDR3 is CASSQAEITALTSNTEAFF. Here the CDR3 DNA reads TGCGCCAGCAGCCAAGCGGAAATCACTGCCCTTACCTCGAACACTGAAGCTTTCTTT.

This clone showed up just a few times. V and J are TRBV7-2 and TRBJ2-4; 7 bases map to TRBD1. Germline CDR1 and CDR2: SGHTA and FQGNSA. The V and J ends lost 5 bases and 0 bases, in that order; junction bases with no gene match: 13. The CDR3 covers 18 residues. CDR3 loop: CASSHTGEKGLAKNIQYF. In nucleotides, the CDR3 is TGTGCCAGCAGCCACACAGGGGAGAAGGGGCTAGCCAAAAACATTCAGTACTTC.

This chain links TRBV18 with TRBJ1-1, with 9 bases identical to TRBD1. The V gene's germline CDR1 is KGHSH and CDR2 LQKENI. J gave up 5 bases and V 5 bases, and 12 bases lay outside the gene matches. CDR3 length: 16 residues. As DNA, the CDR3 is TGTGCCAGCTCAACACAGGGACAGGGATTGGGGACTGAAGCTTTCTTT. As protein: CASSTQGQGLGTEAFF.

This clone was observed a handful of times. The chain combines TRBV30 with TRBJ1-2; D not certain. From germline, CDR1 is GTSNPN and CDR2 SVGIG (reference sequence). The CDR3 has 11 amino acids. The germline V and J ends were trimmed by 7 bases and 4 bases, with 10 bases remaining between them. The CDR3 is CASLKSYGYTF. The CDR3 bases are TGTGCCTCCCTTAAGAGCTATGGCTACACCTTC. Complete variable domain (other parts from reference TRBV30 and TRBJ1-2): SQTIHQWPATLVQPVGSPLSLECTVEGTSNPNLYWYRQAAGRGLQLLFYSVGIGQISSEVPQNLSASRPQDRQFILSSKKLLLSDSGFYLCASLKSYGYTFGSGTRLTVV.

In regard to this clone: The junction departs from germline at one end; a sequencing error may be responsible. The chain employs TRBV7-7 and TRBJ2-5; 8 nucleotides agree with TRBD1. This CDR3 is 18 amino acids long. Germline values: CDR1 SSHAT, CDR2 FNYEAQ (reference sequence). In DNA, the CDR3 is TGTGCTAGCAGCCGAAGACTTCGGACAGGGACGGATCTGGAGACCCAGTACTTC. It translates to CASSRRLRTGTDLETQYF.

This chain uses TRBV29-1 with TRBJ2-4; D might be TRBD1 (6 bases). Trimming cost V 6 bases and J 0 bases, with 12 bases left between them. CDR1 and CDR2 from the germline V gene are SQVTM and ANQGSEA. The CDR3 sequence is 14 residues long. In nucleotides, the CDR3 is TGCAGCGTGTCTGACAGGCTAGCCAAAAACATTCAGTACTTC. Its protein product is CSVSDRLAKNIQYF.

This chain joins TRBV27 and TRBJ2-3, with no clear D. Trimming shortened V by 5 bases and J by 3 bases, and 9 bases separated the two germline ends. CDR3 length: 13 amino acids. CDR1 MNHEY and CDR2 SMNVEV come from the germline V gene (reference sequence). The CDR3 loop is CASSPFKTDTQYF. CDR3 nucleotide sequence: TGTGCCAGCAGTCCTTTTAAGACAGATACGCAGTATTTT.

The J gene is TRBJ2-7, the V gene TRBV5-4; D is possibly TRBD2 (6 bases). In germline, CDR1 is SGHNT, CDR2 YYREEE (reference sequence). Trimming stripped 9 bases from V and 0 bases from J, with 16 bases between. This CDR3 contains 14 residues. The CDR3 nucleotides read TGTGCCACCTCGAGATGGGGGGTCTCCTACGAGCAGTACTTC. It encodes CATSRWGVSYEQYF.

The genes are TRBV30 and TRBJ1-5, with D possibly TRBD1 on 6 matching bases. This CDR3 is 18 amino acids long. The germline V and J ends were trimmed by 0 bases and 2 bases, with 20 bases remaining between them. Looked up from germline, CDR1 is GTSNPN and CDR2 is SVGIG (reference sequence). In DNA form, the CDR3 reads TGTGCCTGGAGTGTATTGGTAGGGGGGGCCCGGGGCAATCAGCCCCAGCATTTT. Its translation is CAWSVLVGGARGNQPQHF.

This clone was seen once. V and J are TRBV30 and TRBJ1-2, with D uncertain. The CDR3 covers 12 residues. Germline-derived CDR1 and CDR2 are GTSNPN and SVGIG (reference sequence). V gave up 0 bases and J gave up 6 bases, with 8 bases separating them. CDR3 protein: CAWSVPGHGYTF. CDR3 nucleotide sequence: TGTGCCTGGAGTGTACCCGGGCATGGCTACACCTTC.

J is TRBJ1-1 and V is TRBV5-1; TRBD1 agrees at 8 bases. The trim removed 2 bases at V and 3 bases at J, leaving 9 bases unmatched. Germline CDR1 reads SGHRS; CDR2 reads YFSETQ. This CDR3 region has 16 residues. DNA of the CDR3: TGCGCCAGCAGCTTCCAGGACAGGGCCTACCACACTGAAGCTTTCTTT. Translation: CASSFQDRAYHTEAFF.

The chain is built from TRBV5-1 and TRBJ2-1; D ambiguous. The CDR3 has 15 residues. Germline lookup yields CDR1 SGHRS and CDR2 YFSETQ. The V and J ends lost 0 bases and 10 bases respectively, with 17 bases between them. CDR3 amino acids: CASSLDGRPIGEQFF. The CDR3 DNA follows: TGCGCCAGCAGCTTGGATGGACGCCCAATCGGGGAGCAGTTCTTC.

V gene TRBV2 combines with J gene TRBJ1-1; TRBD1 is a possible D gene (6 bases). There are 11 residues in the CDR3. V lost 8 bases, J lost 5 bases, and 9 bases lay in between. Germline loops: CDR1 SNHLY, CDR2 FYNNEI. CDR3 sequence: CASHRATEAFF. The CDR3 DNA is TGTGCCAGCCACAGGGCGACTGAAGCTTTCTTT.

This chain uses TRBV4-1 with TRBJ1-2; possibly TRBD1 for D (6 bases). This CDR3 comprises 16 residues. CDR1 and CDR2 from the germline V gene are MGHRA and YSYEKL. V was cut by 1 base and J by 5 bases, with 17 bases left in between. CDR3 region: CASSQGNRASSYGYTF. For the CDR3, the DNA is TGCGCCAGCAGCCAAGGAAACAGGGCCAGTTCTTATGGCTACACCTTC.

V is TRBV7-9 and J is TRBJ2-6; unclear D gene. The length of the CDR3 is 15 residues. CDR1 is SEHNR and CDR2 is FQNEAQ in the germline V gene (reference sequence). The V and J ends lost 5 bases and 0 bases respectively, with 8 bases between them. CDR3: CASSPDLSGANVLTF. The CDR3 DNA sequence: TGTGCCAGCAGCCCAGACCTCTCTGGGGCCAACGTCCTGACTTTC. Variable domain in full (rest from reference TRBV7-9 and TRBJ2-6): DTGVSQNPRHKITKRGQNVTFRCDPISEHNRLYWYRQTLGQGPEFLTYFQNEAQLEKSRLLSDRFSAERPKGSFSTLEIQRTEQGDSAMYLCASSPDLSGANVLTFGAGSRLTVL.

This chain joins TRBV15 and TRBJ1-1; D may be TRBD1 (5 bases). V was shortened by 5 bases and J by 7 bases, with 14 bases between the two germline ends. CDR1 is LNHNV, CDR2 YYDKDF, per germline (reference sequence). This CDR3 spans 13 amino acids. The CDR3 DNA follows: TGTGCCACCAGCCTCATTGGGGCCTTTGAAGCTTTCTTT. Protein product: CATSLIGAFEAFF.

This rearrangement joins TRBV29-1 to TRBJ2-1; D may match TRBD1 or TRBD2 (6 bases each). The CDR3 sequence is 14 residues long. V lost 4 bases and J lost 7, with 17 bases in between. The V gene's germline CDR1 is SQVTM and CDR2 ANQGSEA. The CDR3 spells CSVGERRRGNEQFF. CDR3 nucleotides: TGCAGCGTTGGTGAGCGGCGGAGGGGGAATGAGCAGTTCTTC.